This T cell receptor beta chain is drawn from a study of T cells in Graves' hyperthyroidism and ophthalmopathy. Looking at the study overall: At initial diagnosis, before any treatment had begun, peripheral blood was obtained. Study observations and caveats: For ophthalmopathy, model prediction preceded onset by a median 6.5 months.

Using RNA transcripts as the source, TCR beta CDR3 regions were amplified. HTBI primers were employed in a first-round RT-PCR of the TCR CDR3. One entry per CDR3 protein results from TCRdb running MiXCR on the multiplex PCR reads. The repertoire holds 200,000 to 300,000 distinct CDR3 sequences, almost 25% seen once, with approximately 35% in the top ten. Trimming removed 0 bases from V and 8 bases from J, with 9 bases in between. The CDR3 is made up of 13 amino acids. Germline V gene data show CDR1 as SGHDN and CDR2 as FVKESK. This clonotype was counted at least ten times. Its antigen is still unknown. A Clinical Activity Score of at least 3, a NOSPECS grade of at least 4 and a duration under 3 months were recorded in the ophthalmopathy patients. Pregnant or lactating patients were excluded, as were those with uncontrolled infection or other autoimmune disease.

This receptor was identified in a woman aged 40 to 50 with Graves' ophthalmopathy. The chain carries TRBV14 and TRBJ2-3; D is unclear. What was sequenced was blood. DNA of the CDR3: TGTGCCAGCAGCCAAGATGGTAGGACTACGCAGTATTTT. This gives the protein CASSQDGRTTQYF.